This T cell receptor beta chain was observed in a study of blood T cell repertoires in COVID-19 (dated by TCRdb to the early 2020s). Broadly, across the study: Collaborator samples came from the United States, Italy and Spain and covered acute and convalescent phases of COVID-19. The prospective study material was composed of cDNA or gDNA derived from T cells, B-cell-depleted T cells, or PBMCs. Deeply sampled blood TCRbeta repertoires from subjects exposed to, actively infected with, or recovered from COVID-19 were included in the dataset. The repertoires were released in a freely available public database intended as a resource for research on the immune response to SARS-CoV-2. The samples were drawn from two sources: the first 160 participants of the ongoing ImmuneRACE study, and some 1,300 subjects contributed by 6 global collaborators. The sample metadata nearly always contained a de-identified subject ID, COVID-19 status, age in years and sex. Where HLA class I and class II types were available, the types were taken from metadata supplied by the sample provider, not from assay-based typing.

Sequences LGHNA (CDR1) and YNFKEQ (CDR2) are obtained from the germline V gene. Trimming takes 2 bases off V and 1 base off J; junction bases not matched to a gene: 11. The CDR3 goes from the cysteine to the phenylalanine over 17 residues. The entry retains the CDR3 DNA only, 51 bases that are in frame from base 1. TCRbeta CDR3 regions were amplified from genomic DNA using the immunoSEQ Assay, a bias-controlled multiplex PCR. Regarding the original processing steps: The number of nucleated cells in each sample was estimated by amplification of reference gene primers within the assay. To quantify the absolute abundance of each unique TCRbeta CDR3 rearrangement, sequence reads were collapsed and filtered. Productive Simpson clonality was computed per sample as the square root of Simpson's diversity index over productive rearrangements. TCRdb limited this immuneACCESS table to in-frame rearrangements with V and J called. A share of clones is missing; checked studies link under half to unresolved V genes, and the rest is unexplained. V, J and clone size reflect that table, while D and trimming were determined from the DNA. This sample lists some 150,000 clones; over 80% were detected once. The leading ten clones occupy 8% to 13% of the sample.

The study at large found these results: Clinical and demographic metadata were provided uncurated, with the amount varying by source and participant.

Whole blood was collected in K2EDTA tubes by collaborating institutions according to the institutions' own protocols. For TCRbeta analysis, collaborators shipped samples in one of three forms: frozen whole blood, isolated PBMCs, or DNA extracted from either of those sample types. As to this clone: Its recognized antigen is unknown. It has no much larger one-base neighbor in the sample; base qualities were not kept.

The chain couples TRBV4-2 to TRBJ2-7, and 7 junctional nucleotides match TRBD2. The sample comprised peripheral blood. The TCR was taken from a woman of 80 years or more with acute or convalescent COVID-19. At the DNA level, the sequence is TGTGCCAGCAGCCAAACCACTGCAACGGGGGGATCCTACGAGCAGTACTTC. Its coded protein is CASSQTTATGGSYEQYF.